The clone carrying this TCR beta chain was detected only a few times. What it binds is unknown. This specimen comes from a study of T cells in Graves' hyperthyroidism and ophthalmopathy. CDR1 and CDR2 (germline): SGHDT, YYEEEE. This CDR3 has 18 residues. V lost 2 bases and J lost 5, with 25 bases in between. Whole-study findings and limits: Most clonotypes expanded in the thyroid (above 0.001) were also present in blood.

RNA transcripts provided the source from which TCR beta CDR3 regions were amplified. Carried out on the TCR CDR3, a first-round RT-PCR used the HTBI primer set. From the multiplex PCR reads, TCRdb called clonotypes with MiXCR, one entry per CDR3 protein. This table has 690,000 or so distinct CDR3 sequences, around 20% appearing once. V is TRBV5-6 and J is TRBJ2-5; D might be TRBD1 or TRBD2, each matching 5 bases. The specimen was blood. This sequence originates from a woman aged 50 to 60 with Graves' hyperthyroidism that later progressed to Graves' ophthalmopathy. CDR3 DNA: TGTGCCAGCAGCTTTTATCTATCGGGGACCGGGGTCGGGGAGACCCAGTACTTC. This gives the protein CASSFYLSGTGVGETQYF. The entire variable domain, with the rest obtained from reference TRBV5-6 and TRBJ2-5, is as follows: DAGVTQSPTHLIKTRGQQVTLRCSPKSGHDTVSWYQQALGQGPQFIFQYYEEEERQRGNFPDRFSGHQFPNYSSELNVNALLLGDSALYLCASSFYLSGTGVGETQYFGPGTRLLVL.